These 21 T cell receptor beta chains originate from one sample sequenced in a study of CD4 and CD8 cells across lung adenocarcinoma regions. From the PCR reads, TCRdb called clonotypes with MiXCR, one entry per CDR3 protein. The sample consists of around 19,000 distinct CDR3 sequences, around 51% of them appearing once. The sequencing sample was made of CD8+ T cells from the center of a lung tumor. These receptors were obtained from a female donor with lung adenocarcinoma. The CD4 and CD8 labels of this study may be unreliable.

The J gene is TRBJ1-1, the V gene TRBV6-5; a weak D match, TRBD1 (6 bases). CDR1 MNHEY and CDR2 SVGAGI come from the germline V gene. CDR3 length: 14 residues. The germline V and J ends were trimmed by 6 bases and 4 bases, with 15 bases remaining between them. CDR3 in amino acids: CASSYRDGTTEAFF. The CDR3 DNA sequence: TGTGCCAGCAGCTACAGGGATGGGACCACTGAAGCTTTCTTT.

The sample holds many counts of this clonotype. The chain links TRBV11-2 to TRBJ1-1; the D is unclear. Germline V gives CDR1 SGHAT, CDR2 FQNNGV. The CDR3 is 16 amino acids. V was cut by 2 bases and J by 5 bases, with 18 bases left in between. Here the CDR3 reads CASSLPLRFERTEAFF. CDR3 bases: TGTGCCAGCAGCTTACCCCTGAGGTTCGAAAGAACTGAAGCTTTCTTT.

This clonotype was recorded only once. The CDR3: CASSYGGATSGANVLTF. The CDR3 DNA reads TGTGCCAGCAGTTACGGGGGGGCTACCTCTGGGGCCAACGTCCTGACTTTC. The V gene is TRBV6-2 or TRBV6-3, the J gene TRBJ2-6, with TRBD2 as a possible D gene (7 bases). The CDR3 length is 17 residues. V was pared by 2 bases and J by 0 bases, with 11 bases between. Germline V lookup: CDR1 MNHEY, CDR2 SVGEGT.

This clonotype has a count of ten or more. The V and J genes are TRBV27 and TRBJ2-1, with 10 bases identical to TRBD1. There are 15 residues in the CDR3. Per the germline V gene, CDR1 is MNHEY and CDR2 is SMNVEV (reference sequence). J was trimmed by 3 bases and V by 5 bases; bases with no gene match: 4. CDR3 region: CASSTGTGVYNEQFF. The CDR3 DNA is TGTGCCAGCAGTACCGGGACAGGGGTCTACAATGAGCAGTTCTTC.

Concerning this clonotype: An end of the junction differs from the germline gene, which may be a read error. The rearrangement links TRBV10-1 to TRBJ2-5; tentative D call: TRBD2 (7 bases). The CDR3 consists of 14 residues. Germline V gene data show CDR1 as WNHNN and CDR2 as SYGVQD (reference sequence). CDR3 loop: CARKGGQDQETQYF. The CDR3 nucleotides read TGCGCGAGGAAGGGGGGGCAAGACCAAGAGACCCAGTATTTC.

This clonotype was recorded many times. The CDR3 sequence is CASSLSQGWGNEKLFF. As DNA, the CDR3 is TGTGCCAGCAGTTTATCTCAGGGTTGGGGGAATGAAAAACTGTTTTTT. This sequence joins TRBV6-5 and TRBJ1-4, with TRBD1 as a possible D gene (5 bases). The germline V gene has CDR1 MNHEY and CDR2 SVGAGI. CDR3 size: 16 residues. Between the trimmed V and J ends, which lost 4 bases and 5 bases, there was a span of 17 bases.

The chain joins TRBV6-5 to TRBJ2-1; D might be TRBD1 (6 bases). The CDR3 has 13 residues. Trimming cost V 4 bases and J 5 bases, with 9 bases left between them. Germline CDR1 MNHEY, CDR2 SVGAGI. CDR3 bases: TGTGCCAGCAGTTGGAGGACAGACAATGAGCAGTTCTTC. It codes for CASSWRTDNEQFF.

A remark on this clonotype: One end of the junction fails to match germline, which may point to a read error. The chain employs TRBV10-3 and TRBJ2-5; 9 bases map to TRBD2. Germline lookup yields CDR1 ENHRY and CDR2 SYGVKD. The CDR3 totals 15 residues. Here the CDR3 reads CAVSEGAGGVETQYF. The CDR3 bases are TGTGCCGTGAGTGAGGGGGCGGGAGGGGTAGAGACGCAGTACTTC.

In this sample, this clonotype is large (0.1 to 1%). The chain combines TRBV6-5 with TRBJ2-3; D unclear. Trimming left V 3 bases short and J 0 bases short, with 10 bases between. From germline, CDR1 is MNHEY and CDR2 SVGAGI. The CDR3 runs to 15 residues. CDR3 region: CASSYYQTSTDTQYF. The CDR3 DNA reads TGTGCCAGCAGTTATTACCAGACTAGCACAGATACGCAGTATTTT.

This clonotype ranks as medium-sized. V gene TRBV14 combines with J gene TRBJ2-1; 10 bases are a match to TRBD2. Per germline, CDR1 SGHDN and CDR2 FVKESK. This CDR3 has 15 amino acids. The V and J ends lost 3 bases and 9 bases, in that order; junction bases with no gene match: 8. The CDR3 region has the DNA TGTGCCAGCAGCCAGGCCTCTAGCGGGAGATCTGAGCAGTTCTTC. Amino acids: CASSQASSGRSEQFF.

The V call is TRBV12-3 or TRBV12-4, the J call TRBJ2-5; D gene ambiguous. The J call may not be correct, given that the DNA end is closer to TRBJ2-7. This CDR3 is 14 amino acids long. As DNA, the CDR3 is TGTGCCAGCAGTTTTACTCCCCTTAAGAGCGAGCAGTACTTC. It encodes CASSFTPLKSEQYF.

This clonotype is a singleton in its sample. J is TRBJ2-1 and V is TRBV6-5; 11 positions match TRBD1. Trimming took 4 bases from V and 9 from J; bases not matched to a gene: 8. Per the germline V gene, CDR1 is MNHEY and CDR2 is SVGAGI. The CDR3 has 15 residues. The CDR3 spells CASSSRDRGFSEQFF. CDR3 DNA: TGTGCCAGCAGTTCCCGGGACAGGGGGTTCAGTGAGCAGTTCTTC.

This clonotype was seen a handful of times. The V call is TRBV6-1, the J call TRBJ2-3, with 13 bases lining up with TRBD2. Per the germline V gene, CDR1 is MNHNS and CDR2 is SASEGT. This CDR3 region has 16 residues. V was pared by 5 bases and J by 2 bases, with 4 bases of the junction left unmatched. The CDR3 region has the DNA TGTGCCAGCAGTAGGACTAGCGGGAGTCTCACAGATACGCAGTATTTT. It encodes CASSRTSGSLTDTQYF.

This clonotype has a count of ten or more. The chain joins TRBV4-1 to TRBJ2-3; D gene ambiguous. The V end was cut by 0 bases, the J end by 2 bases, with 15 bases between. The length of the CDR3 is 17 residues. Germline V gene data show CDR1 as MGHRA and CDR2 as YSYEKL. The CDR3 coding sequence is TGCGCCAGCAGCCAAGAGGGTCTAGAGAGTTTCACAGATACGCAGTATTTT. This translates into CASSQEGLESFTDTQYF.

The chain recombines TRBV6-5 with TRBJ1-2, with D possibly TRBD1 on 5 matching bases. The CDR3 totals 14 residues. Deletions cut 0 bases from V and 5 bases from J, with 10 bases between. Per germline, CDR1 MNHEY and CDR2 SVGAGI. CDR3 in amino acids: CASSYSRREYGYTF. The CDR3 nucleotides read TGTGCCAGCAGTTACTCTCGCAGGGAGTATGGCTACACCTTC.

In this sample, this clonotype turned up a few times. This chain connects TRBV10-2 to TRBJ2-2; D unclear. This CDR3 is built from 15 residues. V lost 2 bases, J lost 4 bases, and 11 bases lay in between. Germline values: CDR1 WSHSY, CDR2 SAAADI. CDR3 sequence reads: CASSEPNRVTGELFF. The CDR3 bases are TGCGCCAGCAGTGAGCCTAATCGGGTCACCGGGGAGCTGTTTTTT.

This clonotype was observed many times. The chain joins TRBV6-1 to TRBJ2-1; the D gene is possibly TRBD1 (6 bases). Looked up from germline, CDR1 is MNHNS and CDR2 is SASEGT. The CDR3 contains 13 residues. Trimming took 4 bases from V and 10 from J, leaving 14 bases between them. The CDR3 nucleotides read TGTGCCAGCAGTGCCACAGGGTACACGGAGCAGTTCTTC. The encoded protein is CASSATGYTEQFF.

This clonotype has a handful of counts. CDR3 bases: TGTGCCAGCAGCCGGACAGGCATGTTTTCTTGGGGCTACACCTTC. Protein product: CASSRTGMFSWGYTF. The chain combines TRBV27 with TRBJ1-2, with 7 positions matching TRBD1. The CDR3 has 15 residues. Germline assignment: CDR1 MNHEY and CDR2 SMNVEV (reference sequence). Unmatched junction bases numbered 15, after V lost 6 bases and J lost 8 bases.

Concerning this clonotype itself: One end of the junction varies from germline; a read error may be responsible. The chain has TRBV10-3 and TRBJ2-5; D is tentatively TRBD1 or TRBD2 (6 bases each). The CDR3 is 14 amino acids. Germline V lookup: CDR1 ENHRY, CDR2 SYGVKD. The CDR3 DNA follows: TGTGCGGGCAACGGGGGCGGAGACCAAGAGATCCAGTACTTC. It codes for CAGNGGGDQEIQYF.

The V gene is TRBV6-2 or TRBV6-3, the J gene TRBJ2-1, with D perhaps matching TRBD1 (5 bases). Germline CDR1 is MNHEY and CDR2 is SVGEGT. The CDR3 totals 15 residues. Trimming removed 2 bases at V and 6 bases at J, with 14 bases between. CDR3 coding DNA: TGTGCCAGCAGTTACGGCAGGGTGGTTTCCAATGAGCAGTTCTTC. Its protein product is CASSYGRVVSNEQFF.

This clonotype is classed as medium-sized. The CDR3 DNA reads TGTGCCAGCAGTTTACGAGGGCGCACAGATACGCAGTATTTT. As protein: CASSLRGRTDTQYF. The chain couples TRBV12-3 or TRBV12-4 to TRBJ2-3; weak D call: TRBD2 (5 bases). The CDR3 contains 14 residues. Deletions cut 2 bases from V and 1 base from J, with 7 bases between.